A single sample gave rise to the 9 T cell receptor beta chains below, sequenced in a study of blood T cell repertoires in COVID-19 (dated by TCRdb to 2018 to 2020). Library construction relied on the immunoSEQ multiplex PCR assay. Here the immuneACCESS table is served through TCRdb, limited to in-frame sequences with V and J called. Missing clones are a known gap in these copies; in checked studies unresolved V genes cover under half, and the rest lacks a known reason. This sample lists roughly 150,000 clones; approximately 87% were detected once. The ten most abundant clones make up under 13% of the sample. Source material: peripheral blood. The receptors derive from a woman in her seventies with COVID-19, enrolled during active disease.

This sequence joins TRBV3-1 (or the pseudogene TRBV3-2) and TRBJ1-4; D ambiguous. V lost 4 bases and J 0 bases, leaving 6 bases between the germline ends. This CDR3 spans 14 amino acids. The germline V gene has CDR1 LGHDT and CDR2 YNNKEL (reference sequence). DNA of the CDR3: TGTGCCAGCAGCCGTCGGGCAACTAATGAAAAACTGTTTTTT. Translated, it gives CASSRRATNEKLFF.

The chain combines TRBV19 with TRBJ1-6; TRBD1 matches at 9 bases. Trimming at V came to 6 bases and at J to 6 bases, leaving 9 bases not matched to a gene. This CDR3 is built from 16 residues. Per the germline V gene, CDR1 is LNHDA and CDR2 is SQIVND (reference sequence). The CDR3 loop is CASSARRDRVNSPLHF. In nucleotides, the CDR3 is TGTGCCAGTAGCGCACGGAGGGACAGGGTTAATTCACCCCTCCACTTT.

The chain has TRBV28 and TRBJ1-4, with 10 bases lining up with TRBD1. This CDR3 is 15 amino acids long. CDR1 is MDHEN, CDR2 SYDVKM, per germline. Trimming removed 5 bases from V and 10 bases from J; junction bases left unmatched: 10. CDR3 amino acids: CASSPPTGGRGKLFF. CDR3 DNA sequence: TGTGCCAGCAGTCCCCCGACAGGGGGCAGGGGAAAACTGTTTTTT.

The gene calls are TRBV18 and TRBJ2-7; TRBD1 matches at 7 bases. V trimming: 1 base; J trimming: 1 base; junction bases outside the gene matches: 1. The CDR3 sequence is 14 residues long. Germline V gives CDR1 KGHSH, CDR2 LQKENI. CDR3 loop: CASSPQGASYEQYF. The CDR3, as DNA: TGTGCCAGCTCACCACAGGGGGCTTCCTACGAGCAGTACTTC. Using reference TRBV18 and TRBJ2-7 for the parts outside the CDR3, the full variable domain is NAGVMQNPRHLVRRRGQEARLRCSPMKGHSHVYWYRQLPEEGLKFMVYLQKENIIDESGMPKERFSAEFPKEGPSILRIQQVVRGDSAAYFCASSPQGASYEQYFGPGTRLTVT.

V is TRBV19 and J is TRBJ1-5; D is ambiguous. CDR3 size: 16 residues. The V and J ends lost 6 bases and 0 bases respectively, with 15 bases between them. From germline, CDR1 is LNHDA and CDR2 SQIVND (reference sequence). In DNA, the CDR3 is TGTGCCAGTAGCGGGAACAGCATAGATAGCAATCAGCCCCAGCATTTT. Protein sequence: CASSGNSIDSNQPQHF.

This CDR3 is CASSAGQGAGEKLFF. The CDR3 nucleotides are TGCGCCAGCAGCGCCGGACAGGGGGCGGGTGAAAAACTGTTTTTT. The chain couples TRBV5-1 to TRBJ1-4; 11 bases agree with TRBD1. This CDR3 contains 15 residues. V lost 4 bases, J lost 7 bases, and 6 bases stayed unmatched. Per the germline V gene, CDR1 is SGHRS and CDR2 is YFSETQ.

V and J are TRBV27 and TRBJ1-6, with TRBD1 matching 7 bases. CDR3 length equals 16 residues. V gave up 6 bases and J gave up 5 bases; unmatched junction bases: 10. Germline-derived CDR1 and CDR2 are MNHEY and SMNVEV (reference sequence). The DNA of the CDR3 is TGTGCCAGCAGGAATAGGGGGCTCATGGATAATTCACCCCTCCACTTT. It yields the protein CASRNRGLMDNSPLHF.

The chain has TRBV5-6 and TRBJ2-3, with TRBD2 identical over 7 bases. This CDR3 spans 16 amino acids. Germline V lookup: CDR1 SGHDT, CDR2 YYEEEE. J gave up 0 bases and V 2 bases, and 6 bases lay outside the gene matches. CDR3 bases: TGTGCCAGCAGCTTCCCGACTAGCACTAGCACAGATACGCAGTATTTT. Its translation is CASSFPTSTSTDTQYF.

In DNA form, the CDR3 reads TGTGCCAGCAGTGGGGCCGCGAAGAACTCTGGAAACACCATATATTTT. Translated, it gives CASSGAAKNSGNTIYF. The J gene is TRBJ1-3, the V gene TRBV5-6, with D maybe TRBD1 (5 bases). Germline V gene lookup returns CDR1 SGHDT and CDR2 YYEEEE. CDR3 size: 16 residues. The V and J ends lost 5 bases and 0 bases respectively, with 15 bases between them.